This T cell receptor (beta chain) came from a study of human T cells and chemical hapten exposure. Study-level information: Sensitization employed 2% DPC on approximately 2 cm by approximately 2 cm of upper inner arm skin.

Indicated time point: pre-sensitization, week 0. Treatment in this sample: therapeutic diphenylcyclopropenone sensitization with weekly scalp DPC. The starting material, unfractionated whole blood, was used for total RNA extraction. TCRdb reanalysed the RACE reads using MiXCR and keeps one entry per CDR3 protein. The sample has tens of thousands of distinct CDR3 sequences; 9% to 12% are singletons. This clonotype showed up just a few times. The CDR3 covers 11 residues. Germline V gene sequence: CDR1 LGHNA, CDR2 YNFKEQ. The V end lost 2 bases, the J end lost 3 bases, and 2 bases lay between the germline ends.

This sample comprised whole blood, obtained in connection with sensitization to the hapten diphenylcyclopropenone (DPC). The chain links TRBV4-2 to TRBJ2-7; D gene ambiguous. The sequence came from a man aged 50 to 60 with alopecia areata. Some clones in this sample may be carry-over from other donors' samples. The CDR3 spells CASSQHYEQYF. DNA for the CDR3: TGTGCCAGCAGCCAACACTACGAGCAGTACTTC.